This T cell receptor (beta chain) was identified in a study of brain T cells in children with intractable seizures. TCRdb's copy holds only in-frame clones and misses some; the assay was immunoSEQ multiplex PCR. The sample carries over 20,000 clones, 90% to 95% recorded once. Germline CDR1 and CDR2: MNHEY and SVGAGI. There are 14 residues in the CDR3. Trimming stripped 5 bases from V and 1 base from J, with 12 bases between. The TCR sequence derives from a boy between 10 and 17 years old with focal cortical dysplasia and intractable seizures. The rearrangement uses TRBV6-5 and TRBJ2-7, with D perhaps matching TRBD1 (6 bases). The sample in question was peripheral blood, obtained at surgery. The CDR3 here is CASSIYRDSYEQYF. The CDR3 coding sequence is TGTGCCAGCAGTATTTACAGGGATTCCTACGAGCAGTACTTC.